This paragraph covers one T cell receptor (beta chain) sequence. The authors' processing: Cell counts per sample came from amplifying reference gene primers. Clones were read by immunoSEQ multiplex PCR, and TCRdb kept only the in-frame ones, dropping some. V, J and clone size reflect that table, while D and trimming were determined from the DNA. The sample has about 280,000 clones; roughly 80% are singletons. Germline V gene lookup returns CDR1 SGHRS and CDR2 YFSETQ. The CDR3 runs 15 residues. The J segment lost 5 bases and the V segment lost 5 bases, leaving 12 bases of the junction unmatched. Participant age was roughly 18 to 90 years, and participants resided in approximately 25 US areas. A COVID-19 case was met by exposed participants within 2 weeks before study entry. The sample comes from a study of blood T cell repertoires in COVID-19. For the study at large: Sources were T cells, B-cell-depleted T cells, or PBMCs; the material itself was cDNA or gDNA.

The chain joins TRBV5-1 to TRBJ2-5; 7 positions match TRBD2. The clonotype comes from a man between 35 and 55 years old who had been exposed to COVID-19. Sequenced material: PBMCs or T cells enriched from blood (not recorded which). CDR3 nucleotides: TGCGCCAGCAGTGTGAGGGAGGGCCACGGGGAGACCCAGTACTTC. It specifies CASSVREGHGETQYF.